The rows below give T cell receptor beta chains drawn from one sample of a study of T-cell reconstitution after alpha-beta-depleted transplantation in children. In TCRdb, the PCR reads were re-called with MiXCR into one record per CDR3 protein. The sample shows 600,000 to 800,000 distinct CDR3 sequences, about an eighth of them seen only once. Sample: PBMCs, taken before TCRalphabeta/CD19-depleted stem cell transplant. The receptors shown here come from a girl aged 2 to 10 with congenital amegakaryocytic thrombocytopenia, due to receive a stem cell transplant. The conserved cysteine and the conserved F or W are not part of the CDR3 here. A D gene is named only where the DNA matches it firmly. Expanded clones are given a class, and other clones once, few, many or no size at all.

j_call v_call d_call clone_size cdr3_aa
TRBJ2-1 TRBV7-9 NA NA ASSPRGLVGNEQF
TRBJ1-2 TRBV29-1 NA few SVGEAGHRYGYT
TRBJ2-2 TRBV11-1 TRBD2 few ASSLEGLAGFGELF
TRBJ2-1 TRBV28 NA NA ASSLSELGRGYNEQF
TRBJ2-1 TRBV12-3/TRBV12-4 TRBD2 many ASSYLADIRDEQF
TRBJ2-7 TRBV7-9 NA NA ASTRDGLGGYEQY
TRBJ2-1 TRBV10-3 TRBD1 many AISSRTGDNNEQF
TRBJ2-4 TRBV27 NA few ASRWGDIQY
TRBJ1-2 TRBV7-2 NA many ASSLTTEAHGYT
TRBJ2-2 TRBV5-1 TRBD1 many ASSSQGANTGELF
TRBJ1-3 TRBV6-2/TRBV6-3 TRBD1 NA ASWGRGRGLLSLSTGNTIY
TRBJ2-3 TRBV6-1 NA many ASSVAESTDTQY
TRBJ2-7 TRBV28 NA many ASSFGPRAVLYEQY
TRBJ2-3 TRBV10-3 TRBD2 many AISGGSGLAGATSTDTQY
TRBJ2-5 TRBV5-1 TRBD1 NA ASSLGGTGLQETQY
TRBJ1-1 TRBV9 TRBD1 NA ASSTRTGDEMNTEAF
TRBJ2-7 TRBV20-1 TRBD2 few SARDSTSGSIYEQY
TRBJ2-5 TRBV20-1 TRBD1 few SANRGQGVGETQY
TRBJ2-3 TRBV20-1 TRBD2 NA SAISRTSGGWDTQY
TRBJ1-2 TRBV6-5 TRBD1 few ASSPGQGREVNYGYT
TRBJ1-5 TRBV5-1 NA many ASSAGLNQPQH
TRBJ2-2 TRBV20-1 NA many SALGANTGELF
TRBJ1-1 TRBV7-2 TRBD1 NA ASSLGPGGLMNTEAF
TRBJ2-1 TRBV5-1 TRBD1 few ASSRIITGGYNEQF
TRBJ2-1 TRBV5-4 TRBD2 many ASSYRTSSAEQF
TRBJ2-1 TRBV20-1 NA NA SATTRDGWVRYNEQF
TRBJ2-5 TRBV7-8 TRBD2 NA ASSLRLAGEGGWETQY
TRBJ2-7 TRBV4-2 NA NA AISPGLLCYEQY
TRBJ2-7 TRBV20-1 NA many SARVAGEHEQY
TRBJ2-7 TRBV5-1 NA NA ASSFSAEQYEQY
TRBJ2-3 TRBV12-3/TRBV12-4 TRBD2 many ASSPPTSGGTDTQY
TRBJ1-3 TRBV12-3/TRBV12-4 TRBD1 many ATETGRGNTIY
TRBJ2-5 TRBV12-3/TRBV12-4 NA many ASMVGGQETQY
TRBJ2-5 TRBV4-2 TRBD1 NA ASSQAGGNQETQY
TRBJ2-1 TRBV12-3/TRBV12-4 NA many ASSFKGGPGEQF
TRBJ2-7 TRBV28 TRBD1 few ASSSGGVRQGHLTAYEQY
TRBJ2-5 TRBV20-1 NA many SAKDQDSQETQY
TRBJ2-5 TRBV25-1 NA many ASSEWSPGFIPLQETQY
TRBJ2-5 TRBV27 NA many ASSSDRDTLGTETQY
TRBJ2-1 TRBV12-3/TRBV12-4 NA few ASSPLLMIEQF
TRBJ2-5 TRBV7-7 NA NA ASSLGVTNRETQY
TRBJ1-1 TRBV20-1 NA many SAREGRLNTEAF
TRBJ2-1 TRBV5-1 NA many ASSSEPVDEQF
TRBJ1-5 TRBV20-1 NA NA SARGRGRQPQH
TRBJ2-3 TRBV20-1 TRBD2 many SSLGLAGLDTQY
TRBJ2-3 TRBV19 NA few ASSSTGTPTDTQY